A single sample gave rise to the 10 T cell receptor beta chains below, sequenced in a study of OX40 agonist ivuxolimab in advanced cancers. Generated by immunoSEQ multiplex PCR, the TCRdb table keeps only in-frame clones and is missing some. Of 15,000 to 20,000 clones in the sample, around four fifths were seen once. This material consisted of CD4+ or CD8+ T cells sorted from blood, taken in a trial of the OX40 agonist ivuxolimab. These receptors all come from an adult with an advanced solid tumor such as melanoma, head and neck, liver or kidney cancer.

The chain carries TRBV30 and TRBJ1-4, with D tentatively TRBD1 (5 bases). This CDR3 comprises 15 residues. V shed 3 bases and J shed 5 bases, with 16 bases lying between them. Looked up from germline, CDR1 is GTSNPN and CDR2 is SVGIG (reference sequence). This CDR3 reads CAWSTSGSINEKLFF. CDR3 in DNA: TGTGCCTGGAGCACCTCAGGGTCTATCAATGAAAAACTGTTTTTT.

The DNA of the CDR3 is TGTGCCAGCAGTTTACTAGCGGGAGACGCCAATGAGCAGTTCTTC. Residues: CASSLLAGDANEQFF. The V and J genes are TRBV6-5 and TRBJ2-1; 11 bases are shared with TRBD2. CDR3 length: 15 amino acids. J gave up 6 bases and V 4 bases, and 5 bases lay outside the gene matches. Germline loops: CDR1 MNHEY, CDR2 SVGAGI.

The chain joins TRBV7-9 to TRBJ2-1; possible D gene TRBD2, 6 bases. Germline CDR1 is SEHNR and CDR2 is FQNEAQ (reference sequence). V dropped 3 bases and J dropped 0 bases, with 12 bases sitting between them. CDR3 length equals 16 residues. The CDR3 nucleotides are TGTGCCAGCAGCTTGAGCGGGTTAAGCTCCTACAATGAGCAGTTCTTC. Amino acid sequence: CASSLSGLSSYNEQFF.

This clone was seen more than once but under ten times. The rearrangement joins TRBV7-9 to TRBJ1-5; 8 bases fit TRBD1. Germline loops: CDR1 SEHNR, CDR2 FQNEAQ (reference sequence). With V trimmed by 11 bases and J by 2 bases, 2 bases remained unmatched. CDR3 length: 12 residues. CDR3 coding DNA: TGTGCCGGGGGACAGGGCAATCAGCCCCAGCATTTT. Residues: CAGGQGNQPQHF.

V and J are TRBV5-6 and TRBJ1-1, with D unclear. CDR3 size: 15 residues. Germline V lookup: CDR1 SGHDT, CDR2 YYEEEE. V was pared by 2 bases and J by 1 base, with 12 bases between. CDR3 residues: CASSFVTVGNTEAFF. In nucleotides, the CDR3 is TGTGCCAGCAGCTTTGTTACCGTAGGGAACACTGAAGCTTTCTTT.

The chain employs TRBV5-1 and TRBJ1-2, with TRBD1 identical over 10 bases. The CDR3 covers 16 residues. V dropped 0 bases and J dropped 4; count of bases not matched to a gene: 6. Germline CDR1 and CDR2: SGHRS and YFSETQ. The CDR3 DNA reads as TGCGCCAGCAGCTTGGGTCGACAGGGGGCGGCCTATGGCTACACCTTC. This encodes CASSLGRQGAAYGYTF.

The gene calls are TRBV2 and TRBJ1-1; 8 bases fit TRBD1. Germline CDR1 reads SNHLY; CDR2 reads FYNNEI. There are 15 residues in the CDR3. The V gene end was trimmed by 4 bases and the J gene end by 10 bases; junction bases not matched to a gene: 14. The CDR3: CASSGIGTGGVGAFF. CDR3 nucleotides: TGTGCCAGCAGTGGGATCGGGACAGGTGGAGTCGGAGCTTTCTTT.

V gene TRBV7-2 combines with J gene TRBJ1-2; TRBD1 is a possible D gene (5 bases). This CDR3 spans 15 amino acids. V lost 3 bases and J 8 bases, leaving 19 bases between the germline ends. Germline CDR1 SGHTA, CDR2 FQGNSA. This CDR3 is CASSFTSGTASGYTF. DNA of the CDR3: TGTGCCAGCAGCTTTACCTCCGGGACCGCTTCCGGCTACACCTTC.

This chain links TRBV7-9 with TRBJ2-7, with D perhaps being TRBD1 or TRBD2 (5 bases each). Per germline, CDR1 SEHNR and CDR2 FQNEAQ (reference sequence). V was trimmed by 2 bases and J by 2 bases, leaving 10 bases between them. The length of the CDR3 is 14 residues. The CDR3, as DNA: TGTGCCAGCAGCTTACCCGGGGCGGCCTACGAGCAGTACTTC. Amino acids: CASSLPGAAYEQYF.

The chain employs TRBV9 and TRBJ2-1; D is unresolved. This CDR3 is 14 amino acids long. V was clipped by 4 bases and J by 2 bases, with 10 bases between them. Germline CDR1 reads SGDLS; CDR2 reads YYNGEE. Here the CDR3 DNA reads TGTGCCAGCAGCCCCCTTATTACCTACAATGAGCAGTTCTTC. Translation: CASSPLITYNEQFF. The whole variable domain, remainder taken from reference TRBV9 and TRBJ2-1, is DSGVTQTPKHLITATGQRVTLRCSPRSGDLSVYWYQQSLDQGLQFLIQYYNGEERAKGNILERFSAQQFPDLHSELNLSSLELGDSALYFCASSPLITYNEQFFGPGTRLTVL.